This T cell receptor (beta chain) originates from a study of identical twins. Study-level findings and limits: A lower insertion count was a feature of abundant cord blood beta clonotypes, with no such feature in memory repertoires.

TCRdb reanalysed the 5' RACE reads using MiXCR and keeps one entry per CDR3 protein. The sample comprises hundreds of thousands of distinct CDR3 sequences, around 8.6% of which are singletons, and 0.75% to 1% rests with the top ten. The CDR3 length is 17 residues. V trimming: 3 bases; J trimming: 8 bases; junction bases outside the gene matches: 9. This clonotype was recorded many times. What it binds is not known. These data were also filed under a second study, of yellow fever vaccine responses in identical twins.

The rearrangement links TRBV12-3 or TRBV12-4 to TRBJ2-1, with TRBD2 matching 14 bases. The receptor was derived from a woman aged 18 to 35 in good health. Material for sequencing was PBMCs. In nucleotides, the CDR3 is TGTGCCAGCAGTTTCGAGTTGTCGGGACTAGCGGGAGATGAGCAGTTCTTC. Its protein is CASSFELSGLAGDEQFF.